This TCR beta chain was identified in a study of blood T cell repertoires in COVID-19. Across the whole study: Collection of acute and convalescent COVID-19 samples took place in the United States, Italy and Spain. The analysed material was cDNA or gDNA that came from T cells, B-cell-depleted T cells, or PBMCs.

Original handling: Counts of nucleated cells, estimated from reference gene primer amplification, were obtained. TCRdb keeps only in-frame clones here, not all; method: immunoSEQ multiplex PCR. Clone size and V and J calls were adopted from that table, with D and trimming inferred from the DNA. The repertoire holds around 120,000 clones, 60% to 85% seen once, with about 0.85% in the top ten. This CDR3 is 15 amino acids long. CDR1 and CDR2 from the germline V gene are MNHEY and SVGAGI. J was trimmed by 2 bases and V by 10 bases; bases with no gene match: 11. The specimen was peripheral blood. This TCR came from a human donor with acute or convalescent COVID-19. The donor label of this sample is uncertain. The rearrangement joins TRBV6-5 to TRBJ1-1, with 9 bases fitting TRBD1. CDR3 DNA: TGTGCCACCGTACCCACTACAGGGGGCAACACTGAAGCTTTCTTT. It translates to CATVPTTGGNTEAFF.